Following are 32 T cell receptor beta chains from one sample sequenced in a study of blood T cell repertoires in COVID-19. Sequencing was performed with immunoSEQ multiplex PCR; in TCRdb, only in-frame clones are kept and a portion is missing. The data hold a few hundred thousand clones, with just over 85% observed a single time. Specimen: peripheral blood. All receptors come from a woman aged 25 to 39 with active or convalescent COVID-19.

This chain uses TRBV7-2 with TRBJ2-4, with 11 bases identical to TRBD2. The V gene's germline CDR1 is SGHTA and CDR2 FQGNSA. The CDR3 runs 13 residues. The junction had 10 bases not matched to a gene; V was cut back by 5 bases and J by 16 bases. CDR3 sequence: CASSGLAGGWNYF. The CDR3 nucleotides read TGTGCCAGCAGCGGGTTAGCGGGGGGGTGGAATTACTTC. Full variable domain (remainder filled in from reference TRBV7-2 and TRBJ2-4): GAGVSQSPSNKVTEKGKDVELRCDPISGHTALYWYRQSLGQGLEFLIYFQGNSAPDKSGLPSDRFSAERTGGSVSTLTIQRTQQEDSAVYLCASSGLAGGWNYFGAGTRLSVL.

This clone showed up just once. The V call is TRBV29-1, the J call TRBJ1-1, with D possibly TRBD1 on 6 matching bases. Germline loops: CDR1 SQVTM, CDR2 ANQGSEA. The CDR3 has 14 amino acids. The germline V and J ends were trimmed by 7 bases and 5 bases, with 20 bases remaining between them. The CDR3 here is CSAGGGSGETEAFF. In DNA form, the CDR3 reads TGCAGCGCTGGGGGCGGGTCAGGGGAAACTGAAGCTTTCTTT.

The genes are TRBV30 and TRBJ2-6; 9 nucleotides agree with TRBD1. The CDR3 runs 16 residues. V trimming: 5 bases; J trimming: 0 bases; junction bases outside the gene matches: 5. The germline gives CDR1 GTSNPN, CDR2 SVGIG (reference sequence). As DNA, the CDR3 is TGTGCCTGGGTGGGACAGGGTTACTCTGGGGCCAACGTCCTGACTTTC. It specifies CAWVGQGYSGANVLTF.

In DNA, the CDR3 is TGCGCCAGCAGCCAGGGGACTAGCGGGGGAGATACGCAGTATTTT. Protein product: CASSQGTSGGDTQYF. The J gene is TRBJ2-3, the V gene TRBV4-3; 14 bases are a match to TRBD2. The CDR3 sequence is 15 residues long. Germline V CDR1 and CDR2: LGHNA, YSLEER. Losses at the gene ends were 3 bases for V and 5 bases for J; bases not matched to a gene: 1.

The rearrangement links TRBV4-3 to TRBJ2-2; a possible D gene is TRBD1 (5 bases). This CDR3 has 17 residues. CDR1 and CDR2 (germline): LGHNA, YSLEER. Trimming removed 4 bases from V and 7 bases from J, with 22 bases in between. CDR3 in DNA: TGCGCCAGCAGCCCCAGCTGGTGGCAGGGATATGGCGGGGAGCTGTTTTTT. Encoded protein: CASSPSWWQGYGGELFF.

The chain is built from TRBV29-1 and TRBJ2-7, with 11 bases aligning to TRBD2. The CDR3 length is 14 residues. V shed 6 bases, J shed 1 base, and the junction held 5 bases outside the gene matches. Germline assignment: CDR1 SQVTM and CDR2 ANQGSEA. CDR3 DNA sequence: TGCAGCGTCGCCGGGACTAGCGGTTCCTACGAGCAGTACTTC. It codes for CSVAGTSGSYEQYF.

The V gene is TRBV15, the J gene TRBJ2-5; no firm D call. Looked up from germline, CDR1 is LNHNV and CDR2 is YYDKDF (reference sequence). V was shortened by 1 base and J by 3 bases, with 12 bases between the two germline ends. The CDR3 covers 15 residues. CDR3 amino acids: CATSRGAVQEETQYF. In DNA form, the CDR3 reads TGTGCCACCAGCAGAGGGGCAGTCCAAGAAGAGACCCAGTACTTC.

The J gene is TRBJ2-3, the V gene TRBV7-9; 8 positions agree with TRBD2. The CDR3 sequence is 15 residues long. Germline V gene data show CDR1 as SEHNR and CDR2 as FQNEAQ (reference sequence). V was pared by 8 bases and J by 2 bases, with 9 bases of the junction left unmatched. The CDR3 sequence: CASLSGGAFTDTQYF. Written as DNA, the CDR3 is TGTGCCAGCCTCTCCGGGGGGGCGTTCACAGATACGCAGTATTTT.

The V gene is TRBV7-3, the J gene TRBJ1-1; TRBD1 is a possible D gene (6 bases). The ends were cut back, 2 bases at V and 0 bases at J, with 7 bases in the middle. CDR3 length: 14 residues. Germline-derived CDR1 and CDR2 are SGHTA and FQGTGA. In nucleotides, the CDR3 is TGTGCCAGCAGCTTAGGGGACATGAACACTGAAGCTTTCTTT. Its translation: CASSLGDMNTEAFF. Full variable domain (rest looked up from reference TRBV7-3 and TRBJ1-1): GAGVSQTPSNKVTEKGKYVELRCDPISGHTALYWYRQSLGQGPEFLIYFQGTGAADDSGLPNDRFFAVRPEGSVSTLKIQRTERGDSAVYLCASSLGDMNTEAFFGQGTRLTVV.

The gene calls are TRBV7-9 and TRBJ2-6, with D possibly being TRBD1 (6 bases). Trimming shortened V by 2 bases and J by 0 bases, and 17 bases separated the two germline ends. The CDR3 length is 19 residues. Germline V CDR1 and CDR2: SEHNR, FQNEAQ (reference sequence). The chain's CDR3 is CASSLSRQGKVSGANVLTF. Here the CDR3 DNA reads TGTGCCAGCAGCTTAAGTCGGCAGGGGAAGGTCTCTGGGGCCAACGTCCTGACTTTC.

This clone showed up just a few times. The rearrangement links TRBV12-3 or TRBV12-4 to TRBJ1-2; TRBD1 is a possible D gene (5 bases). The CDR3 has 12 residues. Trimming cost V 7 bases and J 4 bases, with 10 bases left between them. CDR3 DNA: TGTGCCAGCACCCCTGGGGCCTATGGCTACACCTTC. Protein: CASTPGAYGYTF.

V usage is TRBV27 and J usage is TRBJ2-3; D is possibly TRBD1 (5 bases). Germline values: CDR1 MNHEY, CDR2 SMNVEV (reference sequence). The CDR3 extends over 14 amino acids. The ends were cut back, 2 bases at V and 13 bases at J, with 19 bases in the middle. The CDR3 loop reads CASSLQGSRVVEYF. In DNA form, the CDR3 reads TGTGCCAGCAGTTTACAGGGCAGCCGGGTAGTGGAGTATTTT.

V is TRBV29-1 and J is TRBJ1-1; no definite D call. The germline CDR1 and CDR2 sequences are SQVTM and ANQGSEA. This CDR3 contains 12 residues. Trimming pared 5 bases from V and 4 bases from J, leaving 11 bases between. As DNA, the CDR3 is TGCAGCGTTCGAGTCTCGGGCACTGAAGCTTTCTTT. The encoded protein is CSVRVSGTEAFF.

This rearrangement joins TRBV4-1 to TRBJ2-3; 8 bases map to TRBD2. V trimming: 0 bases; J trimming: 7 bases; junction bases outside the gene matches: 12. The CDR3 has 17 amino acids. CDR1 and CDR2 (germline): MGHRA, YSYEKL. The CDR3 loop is CASSQDRRGATGNTQYF. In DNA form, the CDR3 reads TGCGCCAGCAGCCAAGATCGGCGGGGGGCCACGGGAAATACGCAGTATTTT.

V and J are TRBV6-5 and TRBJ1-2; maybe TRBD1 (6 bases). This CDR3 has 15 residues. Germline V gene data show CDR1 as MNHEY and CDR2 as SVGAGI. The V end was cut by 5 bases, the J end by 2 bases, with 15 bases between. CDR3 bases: TGTGCCAGCAGTCGTACAGGGTTCCCGAACTATGGCTACACCTTC. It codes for CASSRTGFPNYGYTF.

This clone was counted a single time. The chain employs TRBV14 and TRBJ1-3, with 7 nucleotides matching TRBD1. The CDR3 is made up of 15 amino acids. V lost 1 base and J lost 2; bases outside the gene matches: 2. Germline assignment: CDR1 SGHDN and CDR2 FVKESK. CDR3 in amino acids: CASSQVQGTGNTIYF. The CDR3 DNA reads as TGTGCCAGCAGCCAAGTACAGGGGACTGGAAACACCATATATTTT.

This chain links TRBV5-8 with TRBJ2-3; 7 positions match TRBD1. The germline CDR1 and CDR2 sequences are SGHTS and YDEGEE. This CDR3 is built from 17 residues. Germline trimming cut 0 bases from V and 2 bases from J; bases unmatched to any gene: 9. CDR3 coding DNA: TGTGCCAGCAGCTTGGGGCCCCGGGACAGCGACACAGATACGCAGTATTTT. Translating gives CASSLGPRDSDTDTQYF.

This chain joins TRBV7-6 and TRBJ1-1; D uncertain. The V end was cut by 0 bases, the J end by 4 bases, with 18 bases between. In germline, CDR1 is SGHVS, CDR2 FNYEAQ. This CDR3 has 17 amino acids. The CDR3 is CASSLAAPLTMGTEAFF. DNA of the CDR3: TGTGCCAGCAGCTTAGCGGCACCCCTAACTATGGGCACTGAAGCTTTCTTT.

Here the CDR3 reads CAWSVPRQSNEKLFF. CDR3 DNA sequence: TGTGCCTGGAGTGTACCACGACAGTCTAATGAAAAACTGTTTTTT. The rearrangement links TRBV30 to TRBJ1-4, with a weak D call TRBD1 (5 bases). With 0 bases removed from V and 3 bases from J, the gap between germline ends came to 11 bases. Germline CDR1 is GTSNPN and CDR2 is SVGIG (reference sequence). The CDR3 has 15 amino acids. Combining the CDR3 with reference TRBV30 and TRBJ1-4 gives the whole variable domain SQTIHQWPATLVQPVGSPLSLECTVEGTSNPNLYWYRQAAGRGLQLLFYSVGIGQISSEVPQNLSASRPQDRQFILSSKKLLLSDSGFYLCAWSVPRQSNEKLFFGSGTQLSVL.

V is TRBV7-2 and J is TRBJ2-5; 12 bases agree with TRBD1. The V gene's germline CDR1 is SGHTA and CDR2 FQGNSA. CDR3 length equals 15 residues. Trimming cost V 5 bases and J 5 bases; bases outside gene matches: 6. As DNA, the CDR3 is TGTGCCAGCAGCGCCGGGACAGGGGGCGCGGAGACCCAGTACTTC. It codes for CASSAGTGGAETQYF. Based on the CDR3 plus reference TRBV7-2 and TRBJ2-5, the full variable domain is GAGVSQSPSNKVTEKGKDVELRCDPISGHTALYWYRQSLGQGLEFLIYFQGNSAPDKSGLPSDRFSAERTGGSVSTLTIQRTQQEDSAVYLCASSAGTGGAETQYFGPGTRLLVL.

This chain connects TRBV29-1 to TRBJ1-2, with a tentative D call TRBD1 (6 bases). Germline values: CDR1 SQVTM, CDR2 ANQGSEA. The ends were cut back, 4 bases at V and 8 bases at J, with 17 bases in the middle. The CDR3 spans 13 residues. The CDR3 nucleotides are TGCAGCGTTGGGGACACTCTTGGGATGGGCTACACCTTC. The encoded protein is CSVGDTLGMGYTF.

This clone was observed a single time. The CDR3 region has the DNA TGTGCCTGGACCCCCTGGTCCCGCCTTGGGAGCCTCTCCTACGAGCAGTACTTC. Residues: CAWTPWSRLGSLSYEQYF. The V gene is TRBV30, the J gene TRBJ2-7; D may be TRBD2 (5 bases). This CDR3 spans 18 amino acids. CDR1 is GTSNPN, CDR2 SVGIG, per germline (reference sequence). V lost 4 bases and J 0 bases, leaving 25 bases between the germline ends.

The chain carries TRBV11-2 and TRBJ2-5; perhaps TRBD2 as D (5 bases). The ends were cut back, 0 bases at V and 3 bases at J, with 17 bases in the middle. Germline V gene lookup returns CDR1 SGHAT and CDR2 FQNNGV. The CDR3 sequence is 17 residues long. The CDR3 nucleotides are TGTGCCAGCAGCTTAGATGTGAGACTAAGACCTAAAGAGACCCAGTACTTC. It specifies CASSLDVRLRPKETQYF.

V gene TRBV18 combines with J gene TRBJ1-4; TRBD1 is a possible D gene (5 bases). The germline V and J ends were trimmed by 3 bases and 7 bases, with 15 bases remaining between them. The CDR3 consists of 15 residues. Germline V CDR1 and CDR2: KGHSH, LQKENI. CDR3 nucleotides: TGTGCCAGCTCACCTTTTGGACACCGGAGTGAAAAACTGTTTTTT. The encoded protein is CASSPFGHRSEKLFF.

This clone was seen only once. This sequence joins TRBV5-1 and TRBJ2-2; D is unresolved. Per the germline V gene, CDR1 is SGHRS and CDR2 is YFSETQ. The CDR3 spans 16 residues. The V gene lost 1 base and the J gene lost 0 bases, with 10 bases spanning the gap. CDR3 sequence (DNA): TGCGCCAGCAGCTTGCTCAGTGGTGCGAACACCGGGGAGCTGTTTTTT. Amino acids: CASSLLSGANTGELFF.

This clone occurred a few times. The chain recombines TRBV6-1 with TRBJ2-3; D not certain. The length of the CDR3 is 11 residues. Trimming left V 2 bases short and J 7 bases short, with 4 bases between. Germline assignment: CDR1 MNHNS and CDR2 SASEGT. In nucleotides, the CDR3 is TGTGCCAGCAGTGAACAGAATACGCAGTATTTT. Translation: CASSEQNTQYF.

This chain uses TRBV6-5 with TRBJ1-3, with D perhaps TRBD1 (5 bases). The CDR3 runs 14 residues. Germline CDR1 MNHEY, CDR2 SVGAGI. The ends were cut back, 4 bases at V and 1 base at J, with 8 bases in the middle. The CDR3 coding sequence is TGTGCCAGCAGTTCCTGGACATCTGGAAACACCATATATTTT. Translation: CASSSWTSGNTIYF.

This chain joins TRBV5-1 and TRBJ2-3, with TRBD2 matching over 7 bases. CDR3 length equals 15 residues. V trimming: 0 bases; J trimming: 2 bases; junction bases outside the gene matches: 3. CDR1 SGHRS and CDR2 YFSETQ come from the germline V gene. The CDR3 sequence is CASSLASGFTDTQYF. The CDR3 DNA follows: TGCGCCAGCAGCTTGGCTAGCGGATTCACAGATACGCAGTATTTT.

The CDR3 sequence is CASSESRVPNSPLHF. The CDR3 DNA reads TGTGCCAGCAGTGAAAGCAGGGTACCTAATTCACCCCTCCACTTT. V usage is TRBV6-1 and J usage is TRBJ1-6; maybe TRBD1 (5 bases). Germline CDR1 reads MNHNS; CDR2 reads SASEGT. The CDR3 is 15 residues long. Trimming shortened V by 2 bases and J by 6 bases, and 11 bases separated the two germline ends.

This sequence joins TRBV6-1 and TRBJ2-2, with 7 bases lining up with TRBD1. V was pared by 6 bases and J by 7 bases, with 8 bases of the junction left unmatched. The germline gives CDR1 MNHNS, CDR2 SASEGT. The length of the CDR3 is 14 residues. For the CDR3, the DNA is TGTGCCAGCAGGACCGGGACAGACCTCGGGGAGCTGTTTTTT. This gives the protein CASRTGTDLGELFF.

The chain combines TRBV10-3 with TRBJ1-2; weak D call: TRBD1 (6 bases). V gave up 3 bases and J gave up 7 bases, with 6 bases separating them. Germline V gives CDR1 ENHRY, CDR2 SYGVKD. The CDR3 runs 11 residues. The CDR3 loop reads CAISEQGGYTF. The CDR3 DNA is TGTGCCATCAGTGAACAGGGTGGCTACACCTTC.

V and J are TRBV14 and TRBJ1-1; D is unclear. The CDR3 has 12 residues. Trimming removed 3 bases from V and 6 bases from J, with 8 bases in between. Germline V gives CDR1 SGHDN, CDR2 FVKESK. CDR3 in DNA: TGTGCCAGCAGCCATCCGAGGGCTGAAGCTTTCTTT. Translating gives CASSHPRAEAFF.